This T cell receptor beta chain was profiled in a study of beta chain features in type 1 diabetes. Study results and caveats: Moderate yet significant TCRB CDR3 shortening was seen in Type 1 diabetes patients in all four CD4+ subsets.

The V gene lost 3 bases and the J gene lost 2 bases, with 10 bases spanning the gap. The CDR3 spans 14 residues. Germline V CDR1 and CDR2: SGHAT, FQNNGV. cDNA synthesis used the whole RNA isolate, giving expressed TCRB sequences. Profiling relied on immunoSEQ multiplex PCR, and the TCRdb table lists in-frame clones only, not all of them. The sample records about 160,000 clones, around 8% being singletons. In its sample, this clone was seen a few times. Antigen: not known. This chain links TRBV11-2 with TRBJ2-5; D uncertain. Sequenced: central memory CD4+ T cells from blood. The sequence was obtained from a woman between 18 and 29 years old with type 1 diabetes. In nucleotides, the CDR3 is TGTGCCAGCAGCTTCGCGAGTTTACAAGAGACCCAGTACTTC. As protein: CASSFASLQETQYF.